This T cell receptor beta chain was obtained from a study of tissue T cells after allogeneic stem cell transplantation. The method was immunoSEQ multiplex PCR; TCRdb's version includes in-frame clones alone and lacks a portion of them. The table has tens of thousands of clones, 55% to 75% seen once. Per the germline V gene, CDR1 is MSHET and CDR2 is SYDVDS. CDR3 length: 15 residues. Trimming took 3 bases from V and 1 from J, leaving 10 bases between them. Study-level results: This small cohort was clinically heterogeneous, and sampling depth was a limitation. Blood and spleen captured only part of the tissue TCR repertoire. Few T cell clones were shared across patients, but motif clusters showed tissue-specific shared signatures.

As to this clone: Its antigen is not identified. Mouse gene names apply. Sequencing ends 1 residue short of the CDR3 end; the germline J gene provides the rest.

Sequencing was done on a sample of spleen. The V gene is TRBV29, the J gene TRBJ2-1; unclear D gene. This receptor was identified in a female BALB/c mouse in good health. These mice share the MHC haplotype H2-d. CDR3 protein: CASSFPGGNYAEQFF. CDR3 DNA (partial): TGTGCTAGCAGTTTCCCGGGAGGGAACTATGCTGAGCAGTTC.